This T cell receptor (beta chain) came from a study of identical twins. General study results and limits: With abundant cord blood beta clonotypes, insertions were fewer; memory repertoires showed no such pattern.

A universal primer site came from template switching; cDNA carried unique molecular identifiers. In TCRdb, the 5' RACE reads were re-called with MiXCR into one record per CDR3 protein. This table has roughly 720,000 distinct CDR3 sequences, around a sixth appearing once. For this clonotype: The antigen remains unidentified.

The CDR3 spans 14 residues. Trimming stripped 4 bases from V and 6 bases from J, with 13 bases between. Looked up from germline, CDR1 is MNHEY and CDR2 is SVGAGI. This sample also appeared in a second study, on T cells expressing NK-cell markers. Per that study: Restriction of sorting to alpha-beta TCR T cells was accomplished in several experiments using an anti-gamma-delta TCR antibody.

The chain combines TRBV6-5 with TRBJ2-1; D remains unclear. The receptor was isolated from a woman between 18 and 29 years old in good health. Sequencing was done on a sample of PBMCs. DNA of the CDR3: TGTGCCAGCAGTTCAGGTGCCAGGCCCAATGAGCAGTTCTTC. Protein product: CASSSGARPNEQFF.